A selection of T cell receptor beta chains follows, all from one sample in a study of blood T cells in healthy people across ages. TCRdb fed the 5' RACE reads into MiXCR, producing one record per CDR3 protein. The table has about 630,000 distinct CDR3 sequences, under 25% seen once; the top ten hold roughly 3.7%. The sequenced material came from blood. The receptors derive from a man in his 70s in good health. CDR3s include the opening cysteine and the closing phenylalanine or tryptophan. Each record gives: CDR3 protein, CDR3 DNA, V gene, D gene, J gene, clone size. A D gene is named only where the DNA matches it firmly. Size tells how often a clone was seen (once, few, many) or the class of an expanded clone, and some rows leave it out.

CDR3 protein: CSATTGGANYGYTF
CDR3 DNA: TGCAGTGCGACTACAGGGGGCGCAAACTATGGCTACACCTTC
V gene: TRBV20-1
D gene: TRBD1
J gene: TRBJ1-2
clone size: few

CDR3 protein: CASSDRAKNIQYF
CDR3 DNA: TGTGCCAGCAGTGACAGGGCGAAAAACATTCAGTACTTC
V gene: TRBV6-5
D gene: TRBD1
J gene: TRBJ2-4
clone size: .

CDR3 protein: CATSDPGQGRTGELFF
CDR3 DNA: TGTGCCACCAGTGATCCGGGACAGGGGAGGACCGGGGAGCTGTTTTTT
V gene: TRBV24-1
D gene: TRBD1
J gene: TRBJ2-2
clone size: few

CDR3 protein: CASSLGAGQVETQYF
CDR3 DNA: TGTGCCAGCAGTTTGGGGGCAGGGCAGGTAGAGACCCAGTACTTC
V gene: TRBV12-3/TRBV12-4
D gene: .
J gene: TRBJ2-5
clone size: .

CDR3 protein: CASSVRGENEKLFF
CDR3 DNA: TGTGCCAGCAGTGTAAGGGGGGAGAATGAAAAACTGTTTTTT
V gene: TRBV28
D gene: .
J gene: TRBJ1-4
clone size: .

CDR3 protein: CSALEAGKETQYF
CDR3 DNA: TGCAGTGCCCTGGAGGCAGGCAAAGAGACCCAGTACTTC
V gene: TRBV20-1
D gene: .
J gene: TRBJ2-5
clone size: .

CDR3 protein: CAITRTGEETQYF
CDR3 DNA: TGTGCCATCACCCGGACAGGGGAAGAGACCCAGTACTTC
V gene: TRBV10-3
D gene: TRBD1
J gene: TRBJ2-5
clone size: .

CDR3 protein: CASSQEAEFYEQYF
CDR3 DNA: TGCGCCAGCAGCCAAGAGGCGGAGTTCTACGAGCAGTACTTC
V gene: TRBV4-1
D gene: .
J gene: TRBJ2-7
clone size: .

CDR3 protein: CASSLHQGNSNQPQHF
CDR3 DNA: TGTGCCAGCAGCTTACATCAGGGGAATAGCAATCAGCCCCAGCATTTT
V gene: TRBV7-2
D gene: .
J gene: TRBJ1-5
clone size: few

CDR3 protein: CASSPQGISSGNTIYF
CDR3 DNA: TGTGCCAGCAGTCCGCAGGGGATAAGCTCTGGAAACACCATATATTTT
V gene: TRBV12-3/TRBV12-4
D gene: .
J gene: TRBJ1-3
clone size: .

CDR3 protein: CASSLASEGEQFF
CDR3 DNA: TGCGCCAGCAGCTTAGCTAGCGAAGGAGAGCAGTTCTTC
V gene: TRBV5-1
D gene: .
J gene: TRBJ2-1
clone size: few

CDR3 protein: CASSLFENTEAFF
CDR3 DNA: TGTGCCAGCAGCTTATTTGAGAACACTGAAGCTTTCTTT
V gene: TRBV7-9
D gene: .
J gene: TRBJ1-1
clone size: .

CDR3 protein: CASSLQGSEGYTF
CDR3 DNA: TGCGCCAGCAGCTTACAGGGATCGGAAGGCTACACCTTC
V gene: TRBV5-1
D gene: .
J gene: TRBJ1-2
clone size: .

CDR3 protein: CASTLRDRDHEQYF
CDR3 DNA: TGTGCCAGCACCCTCCGGGACAGGGACCACGAGCAGTACTTC
V gene: TRBV21-1
D gene: .
J gene: TRBJ2-7
clone size: .

CDR3 protein: CASSELGRENGYTF
CDR3 DNA: TGTGCCAGCAGTGAATTGGGCAGGGAAAATGGCTACACCTTC
V gene: TRBV25-1
D gene: .
J gene: TRBJ1-2
clone size: few

CDR3 protein: CASSELGYGTDTQYF
CDR3 DNA: TGTGCCAGCAGTGAACTAGGGTACGGCACAGATACGCAGTATTTT
V gene: TRBV6-1
D gene: .
J gene: TRBJ2-3
clone size: few